This record concerns one T cell receptor (beta chain) sequence. The clone's antigen remains unknown. Nothing much larger sits one base from this clone, and base qualities are not available. This sample stems from a study of persistence of HIV-infected CD4 T cells (dated by TCRdb to 2019 to 2021). General notes on the study: CMV- and HIV-1 Gag-responding CD4+ T cells were isolated from ART-treated individuals so that antigen-driven clonal expansion of HIV-1-infected cells could be examined. Peripheral blood samples of up to about 180 mL were collected at multiple time points, except for a couple of participants, who underwent leukapheresis at a single time point. The median time participants had been on suppressive ART was 7 to 9 years. Cross-participant TCR cluster analysis included 8 or 9 participants for CMV and roughly 7 participants for Gag. The clonality of all cells in each sorted population was measured by TCRbeta sequencing, and the clonality of infected cells was measured by proviral sequencing.

The immunoSEQ hsTCRB assay version 4, run in survey mode, was used to sequence TCRbeta repertoires from genomic DNA. Genomic DNA was diluted to 7.5 to 10 ng/uL, and up to 1 ug per sample was used for TCRbeta sequencing. The published analysis was carried out like this. Analysis of the TCRbeta data was done in ImmunoSeq Analyzer 3.0, and diversity was computed on productive nucleotide rearrangements. Using the Immunarch R package, the improved Chao index served to estimate lower-bound TCR diversity and the Gini coefficient served to estimate clonality. Different nucleotide rearrangements encoding the same CDR3beta amino acid sequence were counted as distinct clonotypes. TCRbeta sequences significantly enriched in antigen-responding cells relative to anti-CD3/anti-CD28-activated cells were identified by differential abundance analysis. TCRs were clustered by predicted peptide-MHC specificity with GLIPH2, both within individual participants and across merged participant data sets. The immuneACCESS repertoire file appears here via TCRdb, limited to in-frame rearrangements. These files lack a portion of the clones; in checked studies, under half of the deficit traces to unresolved V genes, and the cause of the others is not known. V, J and clone size reflect that table, while D and trimming were determined from the DNA. Recorded for this sample are roughly 34,000 clones; 82% of them occurred a single time. The top ten hold 0.8% to 0.9% of the sample.

What the treatment or condition label conveys for this sample: suppressive antiretroviral therapy. Lysates of CMV-infected fibroblasts were used at approximately 10 ug/mL for cell stimulation. Memory CD4+ T cells that did not respond, being CD40L-negative, CD69-negative and CD45RO-high, were sorted as memory populations depleted of antigen-responding cells. Participants were HIV-1-infected adults who started suppressive ART during chronic infection. Plasma HIV-1 RNA had been undetectable (below 50 copies/mL) in participants for at least 4 years. To be included, a participant needed positive CMV serology and a CD4+ T cell count above 400 cells/uL. Before stimulation, PBMCs were isolated using density centrifugation and depleted of CD8+ T cells. CD8-depleted PBMCs were stimulated for approximately 19 hours with anti-CD28/CD49d costimulation, CD40-blocking antibody and enfuvirtide to prevent new infections. Sorting was done on either a Beckman Coulter MoFlo Legacy or an XDP sorter, and propidium iodide was used to exclude dead cells. Genomic DNA was extracted using the QIAamp DNA Mini Kit for samples with more than one million cells and using the Quick-DNA Microprep Kit for all other samples.

The CDR3 contains 17 residues, cysteine and phenylalanine counted. Just CDR3 DNA is preserved here, 51 bases in frame from base 1. Sequences LNHDA (CDR1) and SQIVND (CDR2) are obtained from the germline V gene (reference sequence). V is reduced by 3 bases and J by 3 bases, leaving a spacing of 21 bases between them. Broader findings and caveats from the paper: Enrichment of degenerate expanded CDR3beta sequences was found in antigen-responding cells, suggesting convergent selection of CD4+ responses to CMV and Gag. Only a small number of individuals took part in the study, and only a limited range of antigens was tested. A correlation was observed between TCR oligoclonality and proviral oligoclonality within the same sorted populations. Bulk TCR analyses could not be limited to the rare CMV-responding cells that actually contained HIV-1 proviruses. TCRbeta richness in CMV- and Gag-responding cells was significantly lower than in anti-CD3/anti-CD28-responding cells; CMV-responding cells had higher oligoclonality than CD3/CD28-stimulated and Gag-responding cells.

The receptor's source is an adult man with HIV who was CMV-seropositive. The sample was CD4+ T cells sorted from PBMCs after approximately 19-hour stimulation, taken from a patient who received antiretroviral therapy. The cell subset or site label of this sample denotes: CD40L-CD69- CD45RO-high memory CD4 T cells not responding to CMV lysate. The V and J segments used are TRBV19 and TRBJ2-7, with the D call tentatively TRBD1 or TRBD2, each fitting 5 bases. The nucleotides are TGTGCCAGTAGTATTCGGGGCGGAGCCTCCCCCATCTACGAGCAGTACTTC. Translated, this is CASSIRGGASPIYEQYF. Joined to the reference TRBV19 and TRBJ2-7 proteins, this CDR3 gives the full variable domain: DGGITQSPKYLFRKEGQNVTLSCEQNLNHDAMYWYRQDPGQGLRLIYYSQIVNDFQKGDIAEGYSVSREKKESFPLTVTSAQKNPTAFYLCASSIRGGASPIYEQYFGPGTRLTVT.